This T cell receptor beta chain is drawn from a study of cytomegalovirus exposure and HLA in healthy donors. Broader study findings: Segments of the TCR beta V type were, in most cases, productive about 87% or about 30% of the time in an earlier analysis. Reportedly, a later analysis found an Asian-associated ancestry cluster had fewer N-insertions than the roughly 670-donor mean. Most TCR sequences were rare, but some public TCRs occurred in many donors. Using the classifier, cytomegalovirus status was reportedly diagnosed with high specificity and sensitivity.

The PCR employed 60 Vbeta primers together with 13 Jbeta primers. Sequenced by immunoSEQ multiplex PCR; TCRdb stores in-frame clones only, minus some. This table holds 200,000 or so clones, roughly 80% found once. This clone has only one observation. Its cognate antigen is unknown. The CDR3 sequence is 17 residues long. The germline gives CDR1 SGDLS, CDR2 YYNGEE. Losses at the gene ends were 1 base for V and 8 bases for J; bases not matched to a gene: 17. This TCR was sampled from a woman younger than 35 in good health and CMV-seronegative. This chain connects TRBV9 to TRBJ1-2, with 7 bases matching TRBD1. Sequencing used PBMCs. The CDR3 region has the DNA TGTGCCAGCAGCGTAAATTTCGGAACAGGGGAATCGGGGGGCTACACCTTC. It codes for CASSVNFGTGESGGYTF.